Listed here are 18 T cell receptor beta chains from one sample, sequenced in a study of blood T cell repertoires in COVID-19. Clones were sequenced by immunoSEQ multiplex PCR, and TCRdb holds only the in-frame ones, with some missing. The table lists 100,000 to 150,000 clones, about four fifths of them singletons, with over 1.1% in the top ten. The source material was peripheral blood. Source of these receptors: a man aged 60-69 years with acute or convalescent COVID-19.

This clone was recorded once. The chain couples TRBV29-1 to TRBJ1-2; 10 bases agree with TRBD1. Trimming took 4 bases from V and 2 from J; bases not matched to a gene: 4. In germline, CDR1 is SQVTM, CDR2 ANQGSEA. The CDR3 contains 14 residues. CDR3 nucleotide sequence: TGCAGCGTTGGGGACAGGGGAAGAAACTATGGCTACACCTTC. Encoded protein: CSVGDRGRNYGYTF.

The chain employs TRBV4-1 and TRBJ2-7; possibly TRBD2 for D (5 bases). Per the germline V gene, CDR1 is MGHRA and CDR2 is YSYEKL. The CDR3 totals 15 residues. V was shortened by 0 bases and J by 2 bases, with 11 bases between the two germline ends. The CDR3 DNA sequence: TGCGCCAGCAGCCAAGATCCAGGACTTACCTACGAGCAGTACTTC. Translated, it gives CASSQDPGLTYEQYF.

In this sample, this clone turned up a few times. The chain carries TRBV7-9 and TRBJ1-1; D not certain. The CDR3 length is 14 residues. V was pared by 6 bases and J by 1 base, with 12 bases between. CDR1 and CDR2 from the germline V gene are SEHNR and FQNEAQ (reference sequence). CDR3 in DNA: TGTGCCAGCAGTTCTCAGGTGGCGAACACTGAAGCTTTCTTT. Its protein product is CASSSQVANTEAFF.

This clone came up a few times. This chain uses TRBV11-2 with TRBJ1-2; TRBD1 matches 7 bases. J was trimmed by 2 bases and V by 1 base; bases with no gene match: 7. The germline CDR1 and CDR2 sequences are SGHAT and FQNNGV. CDR3 size: 16 residues. CDR3 in DNA: TGTGCCAGCAGCTTAGTTGGTTCAGGGGGGAACTATGGCTACACCTTC. Translated, it gives CASSLVGSGGNYGYTF. The whole variable domain, remainder taken from reference TRBV11-2 and TRBJ1-2, is EAGVAQSPRYKIIEKRQSVAFWCNPISGHATLYWYQQILGQGPKLLIQFQNNGVVDDSQLPKDRFSAERLKGVDSTLKIQPAKLEDSAVYLCASSLVGSGGNYGYTFGSGTRLTVV.

The V and J genes are TRBV5-5 and TRBJ1-1, with a possible D match to TRBD1 (6 bases). Deletions cut 0 bases from V and 4 bases from J, with 10 bases between. CDR3 length equals 14 residues. Germline V CDR1 and CDR2: SGHKS, YYEKEE (reference sequence). The CDR3 DNA follows: TGTGCCAGCAGCTTGGAAGGCAGGGGCACTGAAGCTTTCTTT. Its protein product is CASSLEGRGTEAFF. Filled out from reference TRBV5-5 and TRBJ1-1, the complete variable domain reads DAGVTQSPTHLIKTRGQQVTLRCSPISGHKSVSWYQQVLGQGPQFIFQYYEKEERGRGNFPDRFSARQFPNYSSELNVNALLLGDSALYLCASSLEGRGTEAFFGQGTRLTVV.

The sample holds one count of this clone. The rearrangement joins TRBV7-9 to TRBJ2-2, with D possibly TRBD2 on 6 matching bases. The germline V and J ends were trimmed by 1 base and 3 bases, with 9 bases remaining between them. CDR1 SEHNR and CDR2 FQNEAQ come from the germline V gene (reference sequence). The CDR3 totals 15 residues. The CDR3 nucleotides are TGTGCCAGCAGCTTAGACGGCGGGGACACCGGGGAGCTGTTTTTT. Translated, it gives CASSLDGGDTGELFF. The complete variable domain, with remaining parts taken from reference TRBV7-9 and TRBJ2-2, reads DTGVSQNPRHKITKRGQNVTFRCDPISEHNRLYWYRQTLGQGPEFLTYFQNEAQLEKSRLLSDRFSAERPKGSFSTLEIQRTEQGDSAMYLCASSLDGGDTGELFFGEGSRLTVL.

As for this clone: The same CDR3 can be traced to other DNA sequences in this sample. This chain links TRBV19 with TRBJ2-3; 7 nucleotides match TRBD2. CDR1 and CDR2 (germline): LNHDA, SQIVND (reference sequence). Germline trimming cut 3 bases from V and 1 base from J; bases unmatched to any gene: 4. The CDR3 length is 15 residues. The CDR3: CASSITGGGTDTQYF. In DNA form, the CDR3 reads TGTGCCAGTAGTATCACGGGAGGAGGCACAGATACGCAGTATTTT.

This chain uses TRBV19 with TRBJ2-2; D gene uncertain. Trimming removed 6 bases at V and 4 bases at J, with 15 bases between. This CDR3 has 15 amino acids. Germline CDR1 is LNHDA and CDR2 is SQIVND (reference sequence). The CDR3 sequence is CASRDRPASTGELFF. In DNA, the CDR3 is TGTGCCAGTAGAGACCGCCCGGCTAGCACCGGGGAGCTGTTTTTT.

The rearrangement joins TRBV25-1 to TRBJ1-6; TRBD1 is a possible D gene (6 bases). CDR1 is MGHDK, CDR2 SYGVNS, per germline. With 4 bases removed from V and 6 bases from J, the gap between germline ends came to 16 bases. This CDR3 has 16 residues. This CDR3 reads CASSALTGLGNSPLHF. CDR3 nucleotide sequence: TGTGCCAGCAGTGCCCTCACAGGGCTTGGTAATTCACCCCTCCACTTT. Filled out from reference TRBV25-1 and TRBJ1-6, the complete variable domain reads EADIYQTPRYLVIGTGKKITLECSQTMGHDKMYWYQQDPGMELHLIHYSYGVNSTEKGDLSSESTVSRIRTEHFPLTLESARPSHTSQYLCASSALTGLGNSPLHFGNGTRLTVT.

This chain connects TRBV30 to TRBJ1-4; D might be TRBD1 (5 bases). V was cut by 0 bases and J by 4 bases, with 12 bases left in between. Per the germline V gene, CDR1 is GTSNPN and CDR2 is SVGIG (reference sequence). The CDR3 runs 15 residues. CDR3 sequence reads: CAWSVLTGVNEKLFF. DNA of the CDR3: TGTGCCTGGAGTGTACTTACAGGAGTTAATGAAAAACTGTTTTTT.

This clone has only one observation. The chain recombines TRBV28 with TRBJ2-2; D unclear. This CDR3 is 12 amino acids long. V was pared by 8 bases and J by 4 bases, with 8 bases between. Germline-derived CDR1 and CDR2 are MDHEN and SYDVKM. The CDR3 nucleotides read TGTGCCAGCTGGGCGCGCACCGGGGAGCTGTTTTTT. Amino acid sequence: CASWARTGELFF.

This chain uses TRBV4-2 with TRBJ1-6, with 10 bases that match TRBD1. V lost 2 bases and J lost 1; bases outside the gene matches: 8. Germline V gene data show CDR1 as LGHNA and CDR2 as YNFKEQ. The CDR3 extends over 19 amino acids. CDR3 sequence reads: CASSQRRGTGDSYNSPLHF. The CDR3 nucleotides are TGTGCCAGCAGCCAACGGAGGGGGACAGGGGATTCCTATAATTCACCCCTCCACTTT.

The chain carries TRBV7-9 and TRBJ2-2, with 13 bases matching TRBD2. The V gene's germline CDR1 is SEHNR and CDR2 FQNEAQ (reference sequence). The V segment lost 5 bases and the J segment 5 bases; nucleotides outside the gene matches: 5. The CDR3 length is 16 residues. This CDR3 is CASSPGLAGVTGELFF. DNA for the CDR3: TGTGCCAGCAGCCCTGGACTAGCGGGAGTTACCGGGGAGCTGTTTTTT.

V gene TRBV6-1 combines with J gene TRBJ1-2; D unresolved. This CDR3 contains 13 residues. Deletions cut 3 bases from V and 7 bases from J, with 12 bases between. The germline CDR1 and CDR2 sequences are MNHNS and SASEGT. DNA of the CDR3: TGTGCCAGCAGTGAGGCCGCATTCCGTGGCTACACCTTC. Its protein product is CASSEAAFRGYTF.

The chain carries TRBV25-1 and TRBJ1-4, with 8 positions matching TRBD1. The germline CDR1 and CDR2 sequences are MGHDK and SYGVNS. Trimming took 5 bases from V and 4 from J; bases not matched to a gene: 15. The CDR3 covers 18 residues. The CDR3 DNA sequence: TGTGCCAGCAGTATACTCGCAGGGGGCGGAAGTTATAATGAAAAACTGTTTTTT. Encoded protein: CASSILAGGGSYNEKLFF.

This chain joins TRBV7-2 and TRBJ1-5, with D hard to call. The CDR3 has 14 residues. Germline V gene data show CDR1 as SGHTA and CDR2 as FQGNSA. Trimming took 4 bases from V and 0 from J, leaving 7 bases between them. The CDR3 region has the DNA TGTGCCAGCAGCTATACATCTAGCAATCAGCCCCAGCATTTT. Translated, it gives CASSYTSSNQPQHF.

The chain recombines TRBV5-1 with TRBJ2-7; D is perhaps TRBD1 (6 bases). V was cut by 3 bases and J by 0 bases, with 22 bases left in between. CDR3 length: 18 residues. Looked up from germline, CDR1 is SGHRS and CDR2 is YFSETQ. This CDR3 reads CASSSGHPFQISSYEQYF. The CDR3 DNA sequence: TGCGCCAGCAGCTCGGGACACCCATTTCAGATAAGCTCCTACGAGCAGTACTTC.

V is TRBV15 and J is TRBJ1-4; D is unclear. The CDR3 consists of 14 residues. CDR1 LNHNV and CDR2 YYDKDF come from the germline V gene (reference sequence). The V end lost 3 bases, the J end lost 1 base, and 6 bases lay between the germline ends. The CDR3 loop reads CATSRGRTNEKLFF. DNA of the CDR3: TGTGCCACCAGCAGGGGGAGAACTAATGAAAAACTGTTTTTT. The whole variable domain, filled in from reference TRBV15 and TRBJ1-4, reads DAMVIQNPRYQVTQFGKPVTLSCSQTLNHNVMYWYQQKSSQAPKLLFHYYDKDFNNEADTPDNFQSRRPNTSFCFLDIRSPGLGDTAMYLCATSRGRTNEKLFFGSGTQLSVL.